This T cell receptor (beta chain) emerged from a study of Graves' ophthalmopathy and Graves' hyperthyroidism. CDR1 is SGHAT, CDR2 FQNNGV, per germline. The CDR3 runs 16 residues. V was clipped by 5 bases and J by 4 bases; unmatched bases: 13. Patients were left out if they had other autoimmune diseases, uncontrolled infections, pregnancy or lactation. Study-wide results and limits: Most expanded clonotypes from thyroid (those above 0.001 frequency) were also found in blood. A 13-signature model separated ophthalmopathy from stable hyperthyroidism, reaching less than 90% sensitivity and less than 83% specificity cross-validated.

This clonotype was detected ten times or more. Its antigen is unidentified. Scientists amplified the TCR beta CDR3 regions from RNA transcripts. Second-round multiplex PCR came after a first-round RT-PCR that employed HTBI primers. TCRdb re-called the multiplex PCR reads through MiXCR, storing one row per CDR3 protein. The sample lists roughly 400,000 distinct CDR3 sequences, roughly 14% occurring once. The origin of this receptor is a woman aged 18-29 years with stable Graves' hyperthyroidism. The source material was peripheral blood. This rearrangement joins TRBV11-2 to TRBJ1-2; 7 nucleotides agree with TRBD1. The CDR3 protein is CASSPMVGGQFYGYTF. CDR3 sequence (DNA): TGTGCCAGCAGCCCTATGGTGGGGGGACAGTTCTATGGCTACACCTTC. Combining the CDR3 with reference TRBV11-2 and TRBJ1-2 gives the whole variable domain EAGVAQSPRYKIIEKRQSVAFWCNPISGHATLYWYQQILGQGPKLLIQFQNNGVVDDSQLPKDRFSAERLKGVDSTLKIQPAKLEDSAVYLCASSPMVGGQFYGYTFGSGTRLTVV.